The clone carrying this T cell receptor (beta chain) occurred a few times. The antigen remains unidentified. The CDR3 is 13 residues long. V lost 2 bases and J 6 bases, leaving 14 bases between the germline ends. Germline CDR1 reads GTSNPN; CDR2 reads SVGIG (reference sequence). All donors participated as healthy donors of bone marrow. These data come from a study of cytomegalovirus exposure and HLA in healthy donors. Findings and limits, study-wide: Presence/absence analyses assumed roughly uniform sequencing depth across donors, which may not hold.

The PCR was carried out with 60 Vbeta primers and 13 Jbeta primers. Produced via immunoSEQ multiplex PCR; TCRdb's table is partial and in-frame only. The sample holds 150,000 or so clones, approximately 85% seen once. The chain carries TRBV30 and TRBJ2-7, with D perhaps matching TRBD1 (5 bases). This TCR came from a man between 18 and 35 years old in good health and CMV-seropositive. Input material: PBMCs. As DNA, the CDR3 is TGTGCCTGGAGTAGGCAGGGAACAGGCGAGCAGTACTTC. It encodes CAWSRQGTGEQYF.